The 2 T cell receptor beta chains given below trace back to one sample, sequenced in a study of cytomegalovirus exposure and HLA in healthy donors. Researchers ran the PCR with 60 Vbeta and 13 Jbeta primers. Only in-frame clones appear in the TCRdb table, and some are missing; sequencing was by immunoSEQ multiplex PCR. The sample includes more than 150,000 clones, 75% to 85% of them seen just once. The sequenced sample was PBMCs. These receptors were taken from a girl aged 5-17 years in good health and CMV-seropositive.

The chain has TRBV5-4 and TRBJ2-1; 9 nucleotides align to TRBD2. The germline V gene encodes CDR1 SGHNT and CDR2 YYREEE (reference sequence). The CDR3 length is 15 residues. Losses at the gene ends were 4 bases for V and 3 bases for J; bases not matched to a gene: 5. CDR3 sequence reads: CASSGLSGGYNEQFF. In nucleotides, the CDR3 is TGTGCCAGCAGCGGTCTTAGCGGGGGCTACAATGAGCAGTTCTTC.

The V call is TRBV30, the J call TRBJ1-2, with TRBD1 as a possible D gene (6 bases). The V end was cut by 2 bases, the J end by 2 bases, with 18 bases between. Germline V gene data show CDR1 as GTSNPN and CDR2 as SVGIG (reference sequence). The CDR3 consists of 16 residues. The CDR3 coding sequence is TGTGCCTGGAGTAATGGGGGCGCGAGTTTGAACTATGGCTACACCTTC. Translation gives CAWSNGGASLNYGYTF.